The 19 T cell receptor beta chains below come from one sample, sequenced in a study of T cell repertoires in cytomegalovirus infection. TCRdb independently ran MiXCR on the reads; one entry per CDR3 protein. This sample has around 180,000 distinct CDR3 sequences; under 25% occur once, and the top ten carry 2.9%. Material: PBMCs. These receptors came from a human donor in good health (CMV status not recorded). Some clones in this sample may be carry-over from other donors' samples.

This clonotype was seen a handful of times. The rearrangement uses TRBV28 and TRBJ2-3; D call uncertain. V was cut by 5 bases and J by 7 bases, with 10 bases left in between. CDR1 MDHEN and CDR2 SYDVKM come from the germline V gene. The CDR3 has 12 residues. The CDR3 coding sequence is TGTGCCAGCAGTGTCCCCCCGAATACGCAGTATTTT. It encodes CASSVPPNTQYF.

A few counts support this clonotype. J is TRBJ2-5 and V is TRBV5-4; D remains ambiguous. Trimming left V 4 bases short and J 5 bases short, with 12 bases between. The CDR3 consists of 13 residues. The V gene's germline CDR1 is SGHNT and CDR2 YYREEE (reference sequence). CDR3 amino acids: CASSLPPGETQYF. The DNA of the CDR3 is TGTGCCAGCAGCCTCCCGCCTGGGGAGACCCAGTACTTC.

Concerning this clonotype: The junction shows a germline mismatch at one end, possibly a read error. V is TRBV6-6 and J is TRBJ1-6; maybe TRBD1 (5 bases). The CDR3 loop spans 11 amino acids. Germline-derived CDR1 and CDR2 are MNHNY and SVGAGI (reference sequence). CDR3 residues: CASSAWGLMFF. CDR3 DNA: TGTGCCAGCAGCGCCTGGGGACTGATGTTTTTT.

This clonotype was seen only a few times. The rearrangement uses TRBV14 and TRBJ2-1; no clear D gene. Trimming pared 1 base from V and 6 bases from J, leaving 13 bases between. Germline CDR1 reads SGHDN; CDR2 reads FVKESK. This CDR3 is built from 15 residues. CDR3 in amino acids: CASSQGGVWPNEQFF. The CDR3 nucleotides read TGTGCCAGCAGCCAAGGAGGTGTGTGGCCCAATGAGCAGTTCTTC.

This clonotype has more than one count but fewer than ten. The chain recombines TRBV19 with TRBJ1-1, with D possibly TRBD1 on 6 matching bases. Trimming cost V 7 bases and J 7 bases, with 16 bases left between them. The CDR3 sequence is 13 residues long. In germline, CDR1 is LNHDA, CDR2 SQIVND (reference sequence). The CDR3 loop is CASTLWGAYEAFF. CDR3 DNA sequence: TGTGCCAGTACTCTCTGGGGGGCGTATGAAGCTTTCTTT.

The table lists this clonotype with a few counts. This chain joins TRBV7-6 and TRBJ2-7; D may be TRBD2 (6 bases). CDR1 and CDR2 (germline): SGHVS, FNYEAQ. This CDR3 region has 14 residues. Trimming pared 2 bases from V and 4 bases from J, leaving 12 bases between. CDR3 nucleotide sequence: TGTGCCAGCAGCTTATACGACAGCGGGTACGAGCAGTACTTC. Encoded protein: CASSLYDSGYEQYF.

Only a few counts were recorded for this clonotype. The chain carries TRBV29-1 and TRBJ2-2; D may match TRBD1 or TRBD2 (6 bases each). The CDR3 contains 11 residues. V shed 6 bases and J shed 6 bases, with 8 bases lying between them. CDR1 is SQVTM, CDR2 ANQGSEA, per germline. CDR3 amino acids: CSVGGPGELFF. In DNA, the CDR3 is TGCAGCGTGGGGGGCCCCGGGGAGCTGTTTTTT.

The chain carries TRBV6-2 or TRBV6-3 and TRBJ1-1, with 8 bases that match TRBD1. This CDR3 spans 17 amino acids. J gave up 1 base and V 3 bases, and 10 bases lay outside the gene matches. Germline assignment: CDR1 MNHEY and CDR2 SVGEGT. DNA of the CDR3: TGTGCCAGCAGTTATCGACAAAGCGGGACAGGGAACACTGAAGCTTTCTTT. This translates into CASSYRQSGTGNTEAFF.

The chain employs TRBV7-7 and TRBJ2-3; D unclear. The V and J ends lost 8 bases and 2 bases respectively, with 14 bases between them. Germline CDR1 is SSHAT and CDR2 is FNYEAQ (reference sequence). The CDR3 is 14 amino acids. CDR3 DNA sequence: TGTGCCAGCCTCAGGCGGCAAACCACAGATACGCAGTATTTT. Its protein product is CASLRRQTTDTQYF.

The rearrangement joins TRBV9 to TRBJ2-7; no clear D gene. Trimming shortened V by 0 bases and J by 0 bases, and 13 bases separated the two germline ends. This CDR3 has 16 residues. Germline CDR1 is SGDLS and CDR2 is YYNGEE. The chain's CDR3 is CASSVGDGLSSYEQYF. CDR3 sequence (DNA): TGTGCCAGCAGCGTAGGTGACGGCCTCAGCTCCTACGAGCAGTACTTC.

The J gene is TRBJ2-7, the V gene TRBV7-2; a weak D match, TRBD1 (6 bases). Trimming shortened V by 5 bases and J by 7 bases, and 15 bases separated the two germline ends. The CDR3 runs to 13 residues. CDR1 SGHTA and CDR2 FQGNSA come from the germline V gene. In nucleotides, the CDR3 is TGTGCCAGCAGCAGGAACAGGGTGGGGGAGCAGTACTTC. This sequence encodes CASSRNRVGEQYF.

This clonotype was seen at least ten times. The rearrangement links TRBV7-2 to TRBJ2-1, with 13 bases lining up with TRBD2. Per germline, CDR1 SGHTA and CDR2 FQGNSA. The CDR3 is 15 residues long. J gave up 7 bases and V 6 bases, and 6 bases lay outside the gene matches. Here the CDR3 reads CASRRTSGSPNEQFF. DNA for the CDR3: TGTGCCAGCAGAAGGACTAGCGGGAGTCCGAATGAGCAGTTCTTC.

By sample fraction, this clonotype is medium-sized (0.01 to 0.1%). For the CDR3, the DNA is TGTGCCAGCAGTTTCTCTGGGGCCAACGTCCTGACTTTC. Protein sequence: CASSFSGANVLTF. This chain links TRBV28 with TRBJ2-6; D call uncertain. Germline loops: CDR1 MDHEN, CDR2 SYDVKM. Trimming left V 3 bases short and J 0 bases short, with 0 bases between. The CDR3 spans 13 residues.

This chain connects TRBV6-5 to TRBJ1-2; maybe TRBD1 (5 bases). V was clipped by 5 bases and J by 5 bases, with 24 bases between them. The CDR3 contains 17 residues. Germline CDR1 and CDR2: MNHEY and SVGAGI. The CDR3 region has the DNA TGTGCCAGCAGTCCCGACAGCTCCACAAACCGAAAGTATGGCTACACCTTC. It translates to CASSPDSSTNRKYGYTF.

This clonotype has more than one count but fewer than ten. This chain joins TRBV5-1 and TRBJ1-6; TRBD1 agrees at 11 bases. Trimming took 0 bases from V and 7 from J; bases not matched to a gene: 3. Germline CDR1 and CDR2: SGHRS and YFSETQ. CDR3 length: 16 amino acids. This chain's CDR3 is CASSLDGTGGNSPLHF. Written as DNA, the CDR3 is TGCGCCAGCAGCTTGGATGGGACAGGGGGGAATTCACCCCTCCACTTT.

The chain recombines TRBV4-3 with TRBJ1-1; a possible D gene is TRBD1 (5 bases). Between the trimmed V and J ends, which lost 0 bases and 6 bases, there was a span of 8 bases. CDR1 and CDR2 from the germline V gene are LGHNA and YSLEER. The CDR3 has 13 amino acids. CDR3 nucleotides: TGCGCCAGCAGCCAAGACGGGGACCCTGAAGCTTTCTTT. Encoded protein: CASSQDGDPEAFF.

This clonotype was detected a few times. The chain links TRBV6-1 to TRBJ1-2; unclear D gene. V was shortened by 6 bases and J by 8 bases, with 19 bases between the two germline ends. The CDR3 totals 14 residues. Germline V lookup: CDR1 MNHNS, CDR2 SASEGT. The CDR3 protein is CASREPDRGRGYTF. The DNA for the CDR3 is TGTGCCAGCAGGGAACCAGACCGCGGGAGAGGCTACACCTTC.

This clonotype was detected ten times or more. The chain combines TRBV7-3 with TRBJ1-2, with 8 positions matching TRBD1. CDR1 and CDR2 (germline): SGHTA, FQGTGA. The V and J ends lost 0 bases and 6 bases, in that order; junction bases with no gene match: 6. There are 15 residues in the CDR3. In nucleotides, the CDR3 is TGTGCCAGCAGCTTAACCCTGACAGGGGAACATGGCTACACCTTC. It codes for CASSLTLTGEHGYTF.

The chain is built from TRBV6-5 and TRBJ2-7; 10 bases match TRBD1. The CDR3 covers 15 residues. J lost 5 bases, V lost 4 bases, and 8 bases had no gene match. From germline, CDR1 is MNHEY and CDR2 SVGAGI. The CDR3 here is CASSSLGTGAHEQYF. CDR3 nucleotide sequence: TGTGCCAGCAGTTCGCTCGGGACAGGGGCCCACGAGCAGTACTTC.